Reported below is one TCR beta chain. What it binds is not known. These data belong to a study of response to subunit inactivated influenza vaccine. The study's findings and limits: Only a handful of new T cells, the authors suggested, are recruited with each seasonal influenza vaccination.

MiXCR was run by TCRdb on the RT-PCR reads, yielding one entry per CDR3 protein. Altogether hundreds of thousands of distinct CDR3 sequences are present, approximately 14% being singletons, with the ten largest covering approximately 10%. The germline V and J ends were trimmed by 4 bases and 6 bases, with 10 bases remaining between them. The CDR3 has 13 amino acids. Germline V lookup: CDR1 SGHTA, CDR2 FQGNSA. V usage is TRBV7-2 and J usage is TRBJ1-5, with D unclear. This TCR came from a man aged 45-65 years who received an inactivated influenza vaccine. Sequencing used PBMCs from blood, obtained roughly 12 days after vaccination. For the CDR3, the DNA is TGTGCCAGCAGCTACCGAGAGGTTCAGCCCCAGCATTTT. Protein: CASSYREVQPQHF.